The entry that follows covers one TCR beta chain sequence. TCRdb keeps only in-frame clones here, not all; method: immunoSEQ multiplex PCR. The sample holds hundreds of thousands of clones, over 75% seen once. The data stem from a study of shared T cell receptors in the human thymus. This CDR3 has 13 residues. In germline, CDR1 is LNHDA, CDR2 SQIVND (reference sequence). Trimming pared 4 bases from V and 7 bases from J, leaving 13 bases between. The data were also submitted as part of a second study, on human thymus T cells. Per that paper: Resections from corrective heart surgery supplied the thymus tissue. Thymic and blood repertoires appeared to display a bias in their usage of V and J genes. In unrelated individuals, thymic repertoires overlapped highly, according to related research.

This sequence was found in a boy in the first two years of life with a congenital heart defect. Sequenced: thymocytes. The rearrangement uses TRBV19 and TRBJ1-2, with D uncertain. The DNA for the CDR3 is TGTGCCAGTAGTACCCTGCGGAGGGCTGGCTACACCTTC. It codes for CASSTLRRAGYTF.